These T cell receptor beta chains were read from a single sample in a study of OX40 agonist ivuxolimab in advanced cancers. Sequenced by immunoSEQ multiplex PCR; TCRdb stores in-frame clones only, minus some. Among about 93,000 clones listed, under 95% were seen once. The source material was CD4+ or CD8+ T cells sorted from blood, sampled in a trial of the OX40 agonist ivuxolimab. The receptors originated from an adult with an advanced solid tumor such as melanoma, head and neck, liver or kidney cancer. CDR3s include the opening cysteine and the closing phenylalanine or tryptophan. The order of the fields is CDR3 protein, V gene.

CDR3aa: CASSQDRRVNTGELFF; v_gene: TRBV4-3
CDR3aa: CANSQPDSYEQYF; v_gene: TRBV14
CDR3aa: CASSVALGYDPDTQYF; v_gene: TRBV9
CDR3aa: CSAPLNTEAFF; v_gene: TRBV20-1
CDR3aa: CASSWGNTEAFF; v_gene: TRBV5-4
CDR3aa: CASSGGLAGGGTYNEQFF; v_gene: TRBV9
CDR3aa: CSVAGDKSSYNEQFF; v_gene: TRBV29-1
CDR3aa: CASSYTLPPTYEQYF; v_gene: TRBV27
CDR3aa: CASSPGAGGSEQYF; v_gene: TRBV27
CDR3aa: CASSLADYNEQFF; v_gene: TRBV7-9
CDR3aa: CASSLEGMGNQPQHF; v_gene: TRBV7-6
CDR3aa: CASSLEAVSYEQYF; v_gene: TRBV7-6
CDR3aa: CSVHSGGTYEQYF; v_gene: TRBV29-1
CDR3aa: CAISELAGGQETQYF; v_gene: TRBV10-3
CDR3aa: CASSFGQGYIYEQYF; v_gene: TRBV5-1
CDR3aa: CASSGGQSTGTDTQYF; v_gene: TRBV9
CDR3aa: CASSSGEDEQFF; v_gene: TRBV5-1
CDR3aa: CASSSRTMFYEQYF; v_gene: TRBV5-1
CDR3aa: CASSLWPGDELEAFF; v_gene: TRBV2
CDR3aa: CAWSEGQGGENTIYF; v_gene: TRBV30
CDR3aa: CASSRERGLLNEQFF; v_gene: TRBV5-6
CDR3aa: CASSWSDNYNEQFF; v_gene: TRBV11-3
CDR3aa: CASSPEAREQYF; v_gene: TRBV5-8
CDR3aa: CATHSTLEAFF; v_gene: TRBV7-9
CDR3aa: CASSQLGGSGNTIYF; v_gene: TRBV4-1
CDR3aa: CASSLGSGLYQPQHF; v_gene: TRBV7-8